Listed here is a single TCR beta chain. This specimen belongs to a study of T-cell memory formation after mild COVID-19. The CDR3 extends over 15 amino acids. Trimming shortened V by 3 bases and J by 7 bases, and 19 bases separated the two germline ends. Germline values: CDR1 SGHDT, CDR2 YYEEEE. TCRdb fed the 5' RACE reads into MiXCR, producing one record per CDR3 protein. The sample carries around 390,000 distinct CDR3 sequences, 15% to 20% recorded once. Material: PBMCs or a T cell subset sorted from them (not recorded which). The chain carries TRBV5-6 and TRBJ1-2; unclear D gene. The clonotype comes from a man in his late teens or twenties who had mild COVID-19 (a few samples of this study predate the infection). Cell type and time point are not known. CDR3 protein: CASSSYPAETRGYTF. The CDR3 region has the DNA TGTGCCAGCAGCTCGTACCCGGCAGAGACGCGTGGCTACACCTTC.